This passage covers 8 T cell receptor beta chains from one sample sequenced in a study of blood T cell repertoires in COVID-19. Sequencing used immunoSEQ multiplex PCR; TCRdb keeps in-frame clones, though not all of them. There are 350,000 to 500,000 clones in the sample; 70% to 90% occur only once, and 0.75% to 0.85% lies in the top ten. Sequencing input: peripheral blood. The receptors here all came from a man aged 18 to 35 with COVID-19, enrolled during active disease.

V and J are TRBV25-1 and TRBJ1-5; D unclear. The CDR3 has 13 residues. The V and J ends lost 3 bases and 7 bases respectively, with 10 bases between them. The germline CDR1 and CDR2 sequences are MGHDK and SYGVNS. The DNA of the CDR3 is TGTGCCAGCAGTGAGCCAGGCGGGCAGCCCCAGCATTTT. Its translation: CASSEPGGQPQHF.

V and J are TRBV27 and TRBJ1-4, with TRBD1 identical over 10 bases. CDR3 length: 15 amino acids. Germline V gives CDR1 MNHEY, CDR2 SMNVEV (reference sequence). Trimming removed 7 bases from V and 7 bases from J; junction bases left unmatched: 9. The CDR3 loop reads CASNRQGAGSEKLFF. As DNA, the CDR3 is TGTGCCAGCAACAGACAGGGGGCTGGAAGTGAAAAACTGTTTTTT.

This clone appeared once. This chain connects TRBV2 to TRBJ1-2, with 9 bases lining up with TRBD1. V was pared by 5 bases and J by 4 bases, with 14 bases of the junction left unmatched. There are 17 residues in the CDR3. Germline V CDR1 and CDR2: SNHLY, FYNNEI. The CDR3 here is CASSYSGTGIFGYGYTF. DNA of the CDR3: TGTGCCAGCAGTTATTCCGGGACAGGGATTTTCGGCTATGGCTACACCTTC.

The CDR3 nucleotides read TGCGCCAGCAGCTGGGGGCTTGGAAGCACAGATACGCAGTATTTT. This codes for CASSWGLGSTDTQYF. This chain connects TRBV5-1 to TRBJ2-3, with a possible D match to TRBD1 (6 bases). This CDR3 has 15 amino acids. Germline V lookup: CDR1 SGHRS, CDR2 YFSETQ. Trimming took 3 bases from V and 0 from J, leaving 11 bases between them.

The CDR3 DNA sequence: TGTGCCACCTCGGTAGCGGGAGTTCTTGGCGATGAGCAGTTCTTC. It codes for CATSVAGVLGDEQFF. V gene TRBV24-1 combines with J gene TRBJ2-1, with TRBD2 matching over 9 bases. This CDR3 has 15 residues. The germline CDR1 and CDR2 sequences are KGHDR and SFDVKD. V lost 9 bases and J lost 8; bases outside the gene matches: 13.

The chain is built from TRBV2 and TRBJ2-7; no firm D call. Per germline, CDR1 SNHLY and CDR2 FYNNEI. The V and J ends lost 6 bases and 3 bases respectively, with 12 bases between them. CDR3 length: 13 residues. The CDR3 nucleotides are TGTGCCAGCAGGAGGCCGGGTAACTACGAGCAGTACTTC. Its protein is CASRRPGNYEQYF.

The rearrangement uses TRBV27 and TRBJ2-2; TRBD1 is a possible D gene (6 bases). The CDR3 runs to 16 residues. Germline loops: CDR1 MNHEY, CDR2 SMNVEV (reference sequence). V shed 1 base and J shed 1 base, with 10 bases lying between them. The CDR3 reads CASSLFQGRNTGELFF. For the CDR3, the DNA is TGTGCCAGCAGTTTATTTCAGGGGAGGAACACCGGGGAGCTGTTTTTT.

The chain is built from TRBV14 and TRBJ1-2; D perhaps matches TRBD1 (5 bases). This CDR3 is 15 amino acids long. Germline V gene lookup returns CDR1 SGHDN and CDR2 FVKESK. The V end lost 5 bases, the J end lost 0 bases, and 13 bases lay between the germline ends. The CDR3 spells CASSTQGGSNYGYTF. The DNA of the CDR3 is TGTGCCAGCAGCACTCAGGGTGGTTCTAACTATGGCTACACCTTC. Filled out from reference TRBV14 and TRBJ1-2, the complete variable domain reads EAGVTQFPSHSVIEKGQTVTLRCDPISGHDNLYWYRRVMGKEIKFLLHFVKESKQDESGMPNNRFLAERTGGTYSTLKVQPAELEDSGVYFCASSTQGGSNYGYTFGSGTRLTVV.